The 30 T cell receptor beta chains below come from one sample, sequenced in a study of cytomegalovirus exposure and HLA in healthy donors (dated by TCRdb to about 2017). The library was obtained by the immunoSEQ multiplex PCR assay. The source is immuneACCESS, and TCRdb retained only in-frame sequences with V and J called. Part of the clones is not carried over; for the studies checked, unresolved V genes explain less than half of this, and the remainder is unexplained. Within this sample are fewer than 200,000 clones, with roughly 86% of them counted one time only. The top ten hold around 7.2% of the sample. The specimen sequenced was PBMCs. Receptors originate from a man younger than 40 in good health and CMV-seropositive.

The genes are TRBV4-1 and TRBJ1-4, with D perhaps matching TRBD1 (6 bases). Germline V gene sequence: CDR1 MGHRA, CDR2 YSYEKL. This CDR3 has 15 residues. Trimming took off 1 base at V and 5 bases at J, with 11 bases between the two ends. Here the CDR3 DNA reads TGCGCCAGCAGCCAAGTTGGGGGCCTCAATGAAAAACTGTTTTTT. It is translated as CASSQVGGLNEKLFF.

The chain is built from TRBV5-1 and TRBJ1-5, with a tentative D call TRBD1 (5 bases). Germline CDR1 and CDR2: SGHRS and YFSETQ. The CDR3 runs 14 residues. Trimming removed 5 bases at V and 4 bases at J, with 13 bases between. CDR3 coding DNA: TGCGCCAGCAGTCCCGGGGGAGCTAATCAGCCCCAGCATTTT. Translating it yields CASSPGGANQPQHF.

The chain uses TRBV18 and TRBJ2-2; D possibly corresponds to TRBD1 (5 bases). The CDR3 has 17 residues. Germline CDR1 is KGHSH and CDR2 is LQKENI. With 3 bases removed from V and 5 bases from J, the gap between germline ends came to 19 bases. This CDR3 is CASSPNPDKARTGELFF. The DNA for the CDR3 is TGTGCCAGCTCACCGAATCCGGACAAGGCGAGGACCGGGGAGCTGTTTTTT.

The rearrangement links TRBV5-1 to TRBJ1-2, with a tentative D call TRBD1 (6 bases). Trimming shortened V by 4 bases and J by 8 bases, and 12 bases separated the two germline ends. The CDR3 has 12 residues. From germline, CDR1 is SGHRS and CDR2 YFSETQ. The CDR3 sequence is CASSVGQSGYTF. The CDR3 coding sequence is TGCGCCAGCAGCGTCGGACAGTCAGGCTACACCTTC.

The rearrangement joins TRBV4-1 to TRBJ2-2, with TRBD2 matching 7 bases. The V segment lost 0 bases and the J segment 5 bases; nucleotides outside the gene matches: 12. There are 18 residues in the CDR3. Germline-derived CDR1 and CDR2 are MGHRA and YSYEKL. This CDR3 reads CASSQDKVRLAGTGELFF. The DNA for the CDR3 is TGCGCCAGCAGCCAAGATAAAGTTCGACTAGCTGGGACCGGGGAGCTGTTTTTT.

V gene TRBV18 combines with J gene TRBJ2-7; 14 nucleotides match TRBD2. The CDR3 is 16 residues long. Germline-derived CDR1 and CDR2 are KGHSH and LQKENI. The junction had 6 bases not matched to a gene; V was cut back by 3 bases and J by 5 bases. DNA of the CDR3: TGTGCCAGCTCACCCGCCGGGACTAGCGGGAGAAACGAGCAGTACTTC. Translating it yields CASSPAGTSGRNEQYF.

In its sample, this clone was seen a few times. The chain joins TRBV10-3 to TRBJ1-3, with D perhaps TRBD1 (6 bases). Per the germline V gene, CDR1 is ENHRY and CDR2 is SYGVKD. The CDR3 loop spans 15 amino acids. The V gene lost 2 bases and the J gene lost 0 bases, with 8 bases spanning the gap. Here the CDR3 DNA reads TGTGCCATCAGTGAGCCGACAGGCTCTGGAAACACCATATATTTT. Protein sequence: CAISEPTGSGNTIYF.

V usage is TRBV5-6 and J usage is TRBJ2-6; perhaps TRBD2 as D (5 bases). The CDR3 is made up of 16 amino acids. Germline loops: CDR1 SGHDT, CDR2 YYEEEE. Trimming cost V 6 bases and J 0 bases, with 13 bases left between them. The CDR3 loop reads CASTHLAFSGANVLTF. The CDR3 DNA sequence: TGTGCCAGCACCCATTTAGCGTTCTCTGGGGCCAACGTCCTGACTTTC. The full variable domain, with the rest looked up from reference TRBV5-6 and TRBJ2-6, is DAGVTQSPTHLIKTRGQQVTLRCSPKSGHDTVSWYQQALGQGPQFIFQYYEEEERQRGNFPDRFSGHQFPNYSSELNVNALLLGDSALYLCASTHLAFSGANVLTFGAGSRLTVL.

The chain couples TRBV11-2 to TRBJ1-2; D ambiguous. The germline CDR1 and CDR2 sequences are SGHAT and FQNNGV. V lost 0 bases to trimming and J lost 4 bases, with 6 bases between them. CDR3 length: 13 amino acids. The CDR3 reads CASSLDNLYGYTF. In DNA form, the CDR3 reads TGTGCCAGCAGCTTAGATAACCTCTATGGCTACACCTTC.

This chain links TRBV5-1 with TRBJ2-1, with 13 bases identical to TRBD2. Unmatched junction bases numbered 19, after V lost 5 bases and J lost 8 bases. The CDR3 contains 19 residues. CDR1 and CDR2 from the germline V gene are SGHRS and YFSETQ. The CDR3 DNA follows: TGCGCCAGCAGGAGGAGTATGACTAGCGGGAGGTCTCTTCGGGATGAGCAGTTCTTC. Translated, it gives CASRRSMTSGRSLRDEQFF.

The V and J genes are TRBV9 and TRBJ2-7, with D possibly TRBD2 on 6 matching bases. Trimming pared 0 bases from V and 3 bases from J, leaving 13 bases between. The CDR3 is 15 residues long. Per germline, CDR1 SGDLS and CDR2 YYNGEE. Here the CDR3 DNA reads TGTGCCAGCAGCGTAGGGGTCGGGGGAAGCTACGAGCAGTACTTC. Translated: CASSVGVGGSYEQYF.

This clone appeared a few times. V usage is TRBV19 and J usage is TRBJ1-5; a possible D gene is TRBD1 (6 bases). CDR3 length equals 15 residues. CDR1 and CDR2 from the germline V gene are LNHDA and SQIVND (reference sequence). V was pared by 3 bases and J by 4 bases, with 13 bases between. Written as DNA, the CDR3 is TGTGCCAGTAGTATCTCGGCAGGGGCGAATCAGCCCCAGCATTTT. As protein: CASSISAGANQPQHF.

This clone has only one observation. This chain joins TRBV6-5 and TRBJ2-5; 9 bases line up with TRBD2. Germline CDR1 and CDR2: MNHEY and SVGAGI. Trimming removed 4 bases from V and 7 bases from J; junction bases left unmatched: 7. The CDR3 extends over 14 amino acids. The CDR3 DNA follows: TGTGCCAGCAGTTTTAGCGGGAGAATAGGGACCCAGTACTTC. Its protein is CASSFSGRIGTQYF.

DNA of the CDR3: TGTGCCAGCAGCAGGACAGGGGCGGGGACCGGGGAGCTGTTTTTT. As protein: CASSRTGAGTGELFF. This sequence joins TRBV5-6 and TRBJ2-2; TRBD1 aligns across 9 bases. Trimming removed 4 bases from V and 5 bases from J; junction bases left unmatched: 6. Germline-derived CDR1 and CDR2 are SGHDT and YYEEEE. The CDR3 consists of 15 residues.

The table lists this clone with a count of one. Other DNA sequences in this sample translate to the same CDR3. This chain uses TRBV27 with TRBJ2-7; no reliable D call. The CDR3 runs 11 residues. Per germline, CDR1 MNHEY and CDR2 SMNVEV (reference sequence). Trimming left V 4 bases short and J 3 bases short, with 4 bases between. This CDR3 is CASSSYYEQYF. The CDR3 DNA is TGTGCCAGCAGTTCCTACTACGAGCAGTACTTC.

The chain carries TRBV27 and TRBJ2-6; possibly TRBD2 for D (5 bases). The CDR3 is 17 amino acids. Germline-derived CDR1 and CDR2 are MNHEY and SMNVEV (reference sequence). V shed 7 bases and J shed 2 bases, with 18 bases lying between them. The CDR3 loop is CASNAGLTKAGANVLTF. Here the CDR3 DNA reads TGTGCCAGCAACGCGGGCTTAACTAAAGCTGGGGCCAACGTCCTGACTTTC.

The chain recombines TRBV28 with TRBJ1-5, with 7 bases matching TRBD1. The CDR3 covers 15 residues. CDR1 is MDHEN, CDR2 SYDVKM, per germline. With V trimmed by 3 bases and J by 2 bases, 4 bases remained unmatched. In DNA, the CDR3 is TGTGCCAGCAGTTTTGGAGGGGGCGGCAATCAGCCCCAGCATTTT. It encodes CASSFGGGGNQPQHF.

The CDR3 DNA reads TGCGCCAGCAGCCTGACCACCGCGGAGGCTGGAAACACCATATATTTT. Translating gives CASSLTTAEAGNTIYF. The chain links TRBV5-1 to TRBJ1-3; no firm D call. The CDR3 totals 16 residues. Germline values: CDR1 SGHRS, CDR2 YFSETQ. The V gene lost 4 bases and the J gene lost 2 bases, with 16 bases spanning the gap. Full variable domain (remainder filled in from reference TRBV5-1 and TRBJ1-3): KAGVTQTPRYLIKTRGQQVTLSCSPISGHRSVSWYQQTPGQGLQFLFEYFSETQRNKGNFPGRFSGRQFSNSRSEMNVSTLELGDSALYLCASSLTTAEAGNTIYFGEGSWLTVV.

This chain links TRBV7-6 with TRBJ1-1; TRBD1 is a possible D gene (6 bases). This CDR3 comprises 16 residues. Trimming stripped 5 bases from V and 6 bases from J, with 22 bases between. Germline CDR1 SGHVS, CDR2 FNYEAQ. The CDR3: CASSRTRAGVGAEAFF. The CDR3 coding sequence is TGTGCCAGCAGCCGAACACGGGCAGGGGTTGGGGCTGAAGCTTTCTTT.

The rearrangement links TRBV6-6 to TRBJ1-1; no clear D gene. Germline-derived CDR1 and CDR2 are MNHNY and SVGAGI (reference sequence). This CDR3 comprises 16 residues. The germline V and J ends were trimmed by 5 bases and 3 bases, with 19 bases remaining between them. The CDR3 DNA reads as TGTGCCAGCAGTCACTTTAACGGCTACGGGGACACTGAAGCTTTCTTT. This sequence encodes CASSHFNGYGDTEAFF.

CDR3 DNA: TGTGCCAGCAGTTCCCTCCGGGGCAGCTTGTTTTCCTACGAGCAGTACTTC. Protein product: CASSSLRGSLFSYEQYF. The V gene is TRBV27, the J gene TRBJ2-7, with D perhaps being TRBD1 or TRBD2 (5 bases each). Trimming took 4 bases from V and 1 from J, leaving 20 bases between them. The CDR3 is made up of 17 amino acids. Germline CDR1 is MNHEY and CDR2 is SMNVEV (reference sequence).

In DNA form, the CDR3 reads TGTGCCAGCAGCTTAGGGGAGTTCAACGAGCAGTACTTC. Amino acid sequence: CASSLGEFNEQYF. This chain links TRBV7-9 with TRBJ2-7; tentatively, D is TRBD2 (5 bases). CDR3 length: 13 amino acids. Trimming removed 1 base from V and 5 bases from J, with 9 bases in between. The V gene's germline CDR1 is SEHNR and CDR2 FQNEAQ (reference sequence).

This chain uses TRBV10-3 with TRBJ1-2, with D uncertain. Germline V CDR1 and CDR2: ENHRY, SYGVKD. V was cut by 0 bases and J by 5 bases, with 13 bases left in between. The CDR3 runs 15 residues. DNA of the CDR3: TGTGCCATCAGTGAGTCTCGCCAAGACCAATATGGCTACACCTTC. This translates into CAISESRQDQYGYTF.

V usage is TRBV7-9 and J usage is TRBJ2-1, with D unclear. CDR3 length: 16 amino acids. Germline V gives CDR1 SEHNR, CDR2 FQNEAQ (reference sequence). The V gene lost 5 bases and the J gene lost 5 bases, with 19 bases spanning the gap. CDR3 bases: TGTGCCAGCAGCCCGCCGGGTGTCACCGAACACAATGAGCAGTTCTTC. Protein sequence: CASSPPGVTEHNEQFF.

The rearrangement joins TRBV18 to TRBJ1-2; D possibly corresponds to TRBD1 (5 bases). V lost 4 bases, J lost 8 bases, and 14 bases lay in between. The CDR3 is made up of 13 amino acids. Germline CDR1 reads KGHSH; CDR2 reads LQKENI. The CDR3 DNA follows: TGTGCCAGCTCACTGTGGGACTCCTTGGGCTACACCTTC. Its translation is CASSLWDSLGYTF.

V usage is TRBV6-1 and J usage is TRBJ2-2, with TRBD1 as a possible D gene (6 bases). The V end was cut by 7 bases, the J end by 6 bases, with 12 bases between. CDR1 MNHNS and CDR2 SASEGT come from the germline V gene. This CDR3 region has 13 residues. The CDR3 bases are TGTGCCAGCACCTTTACAGGGTCCGGGGAGCTGTTTTTT. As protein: CASTFTGSGELFF.

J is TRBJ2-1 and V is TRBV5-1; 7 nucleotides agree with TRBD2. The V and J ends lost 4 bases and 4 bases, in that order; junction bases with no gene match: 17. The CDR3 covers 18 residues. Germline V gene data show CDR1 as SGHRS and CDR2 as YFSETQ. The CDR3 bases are TGCGCCAGCAGCCCGGGAGGCGGTCTCGGGGGTCAGTACAATGAGCAGTTCTTC. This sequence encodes CASSPGGGLGGQYNEQFF.

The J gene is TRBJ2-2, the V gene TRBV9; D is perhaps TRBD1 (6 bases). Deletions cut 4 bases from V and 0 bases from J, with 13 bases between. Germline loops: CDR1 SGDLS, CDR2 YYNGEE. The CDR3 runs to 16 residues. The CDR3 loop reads CASSQRTASNTGELFF. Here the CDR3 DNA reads TGTGCCAGCAGCCAGAGGACAGCCTCGAACACCGGGGAGCTGTTTTTT.

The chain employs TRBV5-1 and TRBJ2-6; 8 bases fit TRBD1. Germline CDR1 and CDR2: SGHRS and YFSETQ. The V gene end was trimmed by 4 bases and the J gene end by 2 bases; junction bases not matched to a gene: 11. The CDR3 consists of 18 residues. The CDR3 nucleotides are TGCGCCAGCAGCCCTTGGAACAGGGGGGCAACTGGGGCCAACGTCCTGACTTTC. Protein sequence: CASSPWNRGATGANVLTF. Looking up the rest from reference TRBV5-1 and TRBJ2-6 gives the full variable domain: KAGVTQTPRYLIKTRGQQVTLSCSPISGHRSVSWYQQTPGQGLQFLFEYFSETQRNKGNFPGRFSGRQFSNSRSEMNVSTLELGDSALYLCASSPWNRGATGANVLTFGAGSRLTVL.

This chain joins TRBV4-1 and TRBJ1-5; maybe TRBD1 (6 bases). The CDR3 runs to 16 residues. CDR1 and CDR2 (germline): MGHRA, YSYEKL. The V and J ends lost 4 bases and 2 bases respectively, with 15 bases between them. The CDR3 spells CASSLLQGGGNQPQHF. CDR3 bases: TGCGCCAGCAGCCTCCTACAGGGCGGGGGCAATCAGCCCCAGCATTTT.